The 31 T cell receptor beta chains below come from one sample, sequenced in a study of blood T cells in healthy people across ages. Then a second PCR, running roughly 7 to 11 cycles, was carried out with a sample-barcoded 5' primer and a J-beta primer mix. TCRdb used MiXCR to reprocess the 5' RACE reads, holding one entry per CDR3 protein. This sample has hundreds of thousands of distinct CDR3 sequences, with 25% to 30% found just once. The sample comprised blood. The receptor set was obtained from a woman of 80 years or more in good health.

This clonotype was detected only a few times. CDR3 protein: CASSQSANGYTF. DNA of the CDR3: TGTGCCAGCAGCCAGTCGGCGAATGGCTACACCTTC. The chain recombines TRBV3-1 with TRBJ1-2; no reliable D call. The CDR3 sequence is 12 residues long. Germline loops: CDR1 LGHDT, CDR2 YNNKEL (reference sequence). The V gene lost 3 bases and the J gene lost 6 bases, with 8 bases spanning the gap.

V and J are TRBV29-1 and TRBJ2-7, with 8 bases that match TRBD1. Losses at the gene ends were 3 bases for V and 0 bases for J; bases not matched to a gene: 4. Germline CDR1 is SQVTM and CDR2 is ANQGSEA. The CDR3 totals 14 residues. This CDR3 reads CSVDGTGPSYEQYF. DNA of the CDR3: TGCAGCGTTGATGGGACAGGTCCCTCCTACGAGCAGTACTTC.

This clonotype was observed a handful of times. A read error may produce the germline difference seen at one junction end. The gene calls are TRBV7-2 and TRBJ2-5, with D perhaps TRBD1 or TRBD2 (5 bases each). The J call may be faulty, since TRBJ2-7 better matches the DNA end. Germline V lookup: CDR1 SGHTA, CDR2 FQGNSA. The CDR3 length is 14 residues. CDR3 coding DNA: TGTGCCAGCAGTTTAGAGGCAGGGACCTGCGAGCAGTACTTC. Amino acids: CASSLEAGTCEQYF.

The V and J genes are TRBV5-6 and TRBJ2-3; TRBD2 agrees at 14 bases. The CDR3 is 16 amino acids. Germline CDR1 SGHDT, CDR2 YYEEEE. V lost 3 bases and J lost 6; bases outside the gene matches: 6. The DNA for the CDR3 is TGTGCCAGCAGCTCACGGACTAGCGGGAGGATGGATACGCAGTATTTT. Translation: CASSSRTSGRMDTQYF.

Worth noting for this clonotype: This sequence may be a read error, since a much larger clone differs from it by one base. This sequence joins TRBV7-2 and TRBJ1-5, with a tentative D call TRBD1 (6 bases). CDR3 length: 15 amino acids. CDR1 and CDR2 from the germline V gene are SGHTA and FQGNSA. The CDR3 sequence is CASSSYGTKNQPPHF. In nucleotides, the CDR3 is TGTGCCAGCAGTTCCTACGGGACAAAGAATCAGCCCCCGCATTTT.

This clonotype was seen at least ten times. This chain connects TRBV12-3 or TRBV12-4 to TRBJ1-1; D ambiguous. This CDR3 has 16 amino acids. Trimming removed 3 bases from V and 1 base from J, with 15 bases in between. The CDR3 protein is CASSFSGSLPNTEAFF. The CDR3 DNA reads TGTGCCAGCAGTTTTTCAGGATCTCTTCCGAACACTGAAGCTTTCTTT.

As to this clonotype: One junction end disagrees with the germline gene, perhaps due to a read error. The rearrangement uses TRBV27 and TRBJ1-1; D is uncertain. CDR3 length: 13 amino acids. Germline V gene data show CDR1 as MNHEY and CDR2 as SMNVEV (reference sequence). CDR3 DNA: TGTGCCAGCAGGTTATCTACGTGGACTGAAGCTTTCTTT. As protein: CASRLSTWTEAFF.

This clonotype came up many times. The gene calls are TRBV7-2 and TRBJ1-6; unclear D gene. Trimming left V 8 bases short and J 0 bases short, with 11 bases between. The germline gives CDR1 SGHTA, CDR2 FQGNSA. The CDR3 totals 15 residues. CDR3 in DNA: TGTGCCAGCCACCCCAGTAGCTCCTATAATTCACCCCTCCACTTT. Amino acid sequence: CASHPSSSYNSPLHF.

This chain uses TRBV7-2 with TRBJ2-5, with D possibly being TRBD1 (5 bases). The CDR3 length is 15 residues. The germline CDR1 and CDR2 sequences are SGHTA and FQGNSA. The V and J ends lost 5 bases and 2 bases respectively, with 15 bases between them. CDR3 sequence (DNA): TGTGCCAGCAGCAGAGCGTCAAAGGGGCAAGAGACCCAGTACTTC. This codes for CASSRASKGQETQYF.

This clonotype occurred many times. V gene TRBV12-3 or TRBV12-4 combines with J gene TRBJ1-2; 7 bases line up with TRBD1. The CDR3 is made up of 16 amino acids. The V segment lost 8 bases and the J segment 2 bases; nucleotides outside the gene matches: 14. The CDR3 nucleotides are TGTGCCAGCCTTAAATCGGACAGGCCCCCCAACTATGGCTACACCTTC. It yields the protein CASLKSDRPPNYGYTF.

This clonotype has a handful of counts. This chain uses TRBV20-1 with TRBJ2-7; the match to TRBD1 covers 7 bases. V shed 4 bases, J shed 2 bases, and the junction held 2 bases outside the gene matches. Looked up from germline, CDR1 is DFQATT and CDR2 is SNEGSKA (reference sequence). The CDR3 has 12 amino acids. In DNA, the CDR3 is TGCAGTGCTAAGCAGGGGGCCTACGAGCAGTACTTC. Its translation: CSAKQGAYEQYF.

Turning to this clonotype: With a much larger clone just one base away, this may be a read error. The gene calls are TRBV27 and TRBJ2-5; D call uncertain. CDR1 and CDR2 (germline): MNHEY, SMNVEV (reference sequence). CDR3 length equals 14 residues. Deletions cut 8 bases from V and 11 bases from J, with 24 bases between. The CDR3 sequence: CASGYRVLKNEQYF. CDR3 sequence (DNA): TGTGCCAGCGGATATCGGGTTTTGAAGAATGAGCAGTACTTC.

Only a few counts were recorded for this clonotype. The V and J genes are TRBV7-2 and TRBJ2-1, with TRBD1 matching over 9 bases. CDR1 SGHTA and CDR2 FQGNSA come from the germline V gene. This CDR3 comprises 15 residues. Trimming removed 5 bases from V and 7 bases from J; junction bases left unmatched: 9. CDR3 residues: CASSDGTGYGNEQFF. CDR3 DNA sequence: TGTGCCAGCAGCGACGGGACAGGGTATGGTAATGAGCAGTTCTTC. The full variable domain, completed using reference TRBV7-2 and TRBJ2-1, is GAGVSQSPSNKVTEKGKDVELRCDPISGHTALYWYRQSLGQGLEFLIYFQGNSAPDKSGLPSDRFSAERTGGSVSTLTIQRTQQEDSAVYLCASSDGTGYGNEQFFGPGTRLTVL.

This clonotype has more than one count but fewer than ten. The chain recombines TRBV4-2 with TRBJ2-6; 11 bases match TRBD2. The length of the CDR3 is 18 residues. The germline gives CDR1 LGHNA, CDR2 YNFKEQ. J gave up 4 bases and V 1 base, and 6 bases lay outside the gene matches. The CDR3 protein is CASSQVSSGGSGANVLTF. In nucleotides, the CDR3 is TGTGCCAGCAGCCAAGTTTCTAGCGGGGGGTCGGGGGCCAACGTCCTGACTTTC.

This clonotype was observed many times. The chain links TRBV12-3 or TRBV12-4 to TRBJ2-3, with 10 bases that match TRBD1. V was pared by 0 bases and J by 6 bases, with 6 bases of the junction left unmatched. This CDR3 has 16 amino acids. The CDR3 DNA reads TGTGCCAGCAGTTTAGCCGGACAGGGGGAAATGGATACGCAGTATTTT. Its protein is CASSLAGQGEMDTQYF.

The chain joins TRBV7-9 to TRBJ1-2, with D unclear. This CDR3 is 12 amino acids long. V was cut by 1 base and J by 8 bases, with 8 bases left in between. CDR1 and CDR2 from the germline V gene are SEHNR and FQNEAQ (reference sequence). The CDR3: CASSLDGRGYTF. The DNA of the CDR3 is TGTGCCAGCAGCTTAGACGGGCGGGGCTACACCTTC.

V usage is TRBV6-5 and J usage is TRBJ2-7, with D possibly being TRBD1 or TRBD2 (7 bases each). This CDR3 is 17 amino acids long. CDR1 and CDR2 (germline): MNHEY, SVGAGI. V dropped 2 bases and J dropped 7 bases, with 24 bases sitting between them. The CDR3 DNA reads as TGTGCCAGCAGTTACAGGAAGGGACAGCCGGGGGGCAATGAGCAGTACTTC. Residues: CASSYRKGQPGGNEQYF.

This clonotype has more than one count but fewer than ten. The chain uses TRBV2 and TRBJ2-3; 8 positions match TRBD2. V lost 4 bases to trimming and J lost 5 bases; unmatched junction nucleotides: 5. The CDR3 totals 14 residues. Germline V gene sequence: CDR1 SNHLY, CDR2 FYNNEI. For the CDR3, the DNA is TGTGCCAGCAGTGCGCGGGGGGACGTAGATACGCAGTATTTT. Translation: CASSARGDVDTQYF.

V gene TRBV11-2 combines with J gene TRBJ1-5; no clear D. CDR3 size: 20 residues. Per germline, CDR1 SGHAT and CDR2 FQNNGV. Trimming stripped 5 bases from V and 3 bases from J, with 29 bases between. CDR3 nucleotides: TGTGCCAGCAGCCCAATCGAAGGACCTAGGTTCGGACGTAACAATCAGCCCCAGCATTTT. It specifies CASSPIEGPRFGRNNQPQHF.

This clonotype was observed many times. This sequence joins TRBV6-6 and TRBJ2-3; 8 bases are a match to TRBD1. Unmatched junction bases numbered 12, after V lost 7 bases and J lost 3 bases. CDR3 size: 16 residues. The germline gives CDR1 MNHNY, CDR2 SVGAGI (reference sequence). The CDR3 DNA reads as TGTGCCAGCAATCGTGGAGCAGGGGGCGGAACAGATACGCAGTATTTT. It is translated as CASNRGAGGGTDTQYF.

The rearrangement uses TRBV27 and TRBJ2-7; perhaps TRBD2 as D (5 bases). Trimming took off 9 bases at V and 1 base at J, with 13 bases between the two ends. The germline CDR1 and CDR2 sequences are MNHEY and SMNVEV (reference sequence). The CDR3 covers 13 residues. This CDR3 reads CASALTRSYEQYF. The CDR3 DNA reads TGTGCCAGTGCTCTCACTAGGTCCTACGAGCAGTACTTC.

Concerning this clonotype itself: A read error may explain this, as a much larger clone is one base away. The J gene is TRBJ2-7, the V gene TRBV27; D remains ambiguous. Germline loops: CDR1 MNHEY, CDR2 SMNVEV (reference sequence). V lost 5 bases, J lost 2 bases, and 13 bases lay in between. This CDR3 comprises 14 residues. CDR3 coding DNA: TGTGCCAGCAGTCCCCGCGGACGGCCCTACGAGCAGTACGTC. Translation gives CASSPRGRPYEQYV.

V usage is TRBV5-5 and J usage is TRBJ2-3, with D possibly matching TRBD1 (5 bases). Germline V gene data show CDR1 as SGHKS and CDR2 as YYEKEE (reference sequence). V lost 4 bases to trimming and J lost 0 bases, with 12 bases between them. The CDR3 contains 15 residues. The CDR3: CASSTDNLSTDTQYF. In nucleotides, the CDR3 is TGTGCCAGCAGCACGGACAACCTTAGCACAGATACGCAGTATTTT.

The CDR3 spells CASSPDRVGDTEAFF. For the CDR3, the DNA is TGTGCCAGCAGCCCGGACAGGGTGGGAGACACTGAAGCTTTCTTT. The chain employs TRBV7-3 and TRBJ1-1, with TRBD1 matching over 8 bases. Germline CDR1 reads SGHTA; CDR2 reads FQGTGA. This CDR3 is 15 amino acids long. Trimming took 5 bases from V and 3 from J; bases not matched to a gene: 8.

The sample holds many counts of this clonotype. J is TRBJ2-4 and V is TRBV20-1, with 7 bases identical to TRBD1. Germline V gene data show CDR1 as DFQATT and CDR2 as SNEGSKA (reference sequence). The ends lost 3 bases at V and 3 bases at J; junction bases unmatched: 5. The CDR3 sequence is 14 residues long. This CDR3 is CSASTGEGKNIQYF. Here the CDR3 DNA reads TGCAGTGCTAGTACAGGGGAAGGCAAAAACATTCAGTACTTC.

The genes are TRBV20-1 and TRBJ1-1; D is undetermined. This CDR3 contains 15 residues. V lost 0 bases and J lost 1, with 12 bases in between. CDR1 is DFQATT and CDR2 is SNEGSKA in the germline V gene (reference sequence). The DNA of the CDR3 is TGCAGTGCTAGAGATCAGCGGGGAGGGAACACTGAAGCTTTCTTT. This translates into CSARDQRGGNTEAFF.

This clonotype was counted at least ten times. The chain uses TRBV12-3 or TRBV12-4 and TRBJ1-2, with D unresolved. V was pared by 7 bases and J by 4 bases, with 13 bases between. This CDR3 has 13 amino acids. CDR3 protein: CASTPDGGYGYTF. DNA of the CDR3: TGTGCCAGCACCCCCGACGGAGGCTATGGCTACACCTTC.

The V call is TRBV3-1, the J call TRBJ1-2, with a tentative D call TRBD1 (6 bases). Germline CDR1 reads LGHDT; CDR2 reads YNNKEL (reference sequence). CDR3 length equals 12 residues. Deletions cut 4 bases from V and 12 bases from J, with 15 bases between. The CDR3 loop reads CASSPVGGPNTF. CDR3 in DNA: TGTGCCAGCAGCCCGGTGGGGGGCCCGAACACCTTC. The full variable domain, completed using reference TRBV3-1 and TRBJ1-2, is DTAVSQTPKYLVTQMGNDKSIKCEQNLGHDTMYWYKQDSKKFLKIMFSYNNKELIINETVPNRFSPKSPDKAHLNLHINSLELGDSAVYFCASSPVGGPNTFGSGTRLTVV.

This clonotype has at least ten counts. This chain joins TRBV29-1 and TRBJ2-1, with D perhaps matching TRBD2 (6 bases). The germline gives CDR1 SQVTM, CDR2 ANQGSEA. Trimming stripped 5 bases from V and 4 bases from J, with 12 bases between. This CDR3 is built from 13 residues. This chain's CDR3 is CSVRAGPYNEQFF. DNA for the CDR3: TGCAGCGTTCGGGCGGGGCCTTACAATGAGCAGTTCTTC.

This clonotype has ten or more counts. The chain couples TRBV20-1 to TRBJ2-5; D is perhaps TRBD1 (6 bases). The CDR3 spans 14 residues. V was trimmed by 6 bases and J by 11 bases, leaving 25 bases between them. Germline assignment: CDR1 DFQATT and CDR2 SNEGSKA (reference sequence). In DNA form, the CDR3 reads TGCAGTGCACCATTTTCGACAGCCAGGACAGAGCAGTACTTC. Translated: CSAPFSTARTEQYF.

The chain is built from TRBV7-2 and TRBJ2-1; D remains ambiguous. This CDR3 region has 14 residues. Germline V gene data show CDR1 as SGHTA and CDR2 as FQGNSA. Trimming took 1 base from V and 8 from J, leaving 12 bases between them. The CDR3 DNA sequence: TGTGCCAGCAGCTTAGAGAGTCTAGTTTATGAGCAGTTCTTC. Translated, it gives CASSLESLVYEQFF.